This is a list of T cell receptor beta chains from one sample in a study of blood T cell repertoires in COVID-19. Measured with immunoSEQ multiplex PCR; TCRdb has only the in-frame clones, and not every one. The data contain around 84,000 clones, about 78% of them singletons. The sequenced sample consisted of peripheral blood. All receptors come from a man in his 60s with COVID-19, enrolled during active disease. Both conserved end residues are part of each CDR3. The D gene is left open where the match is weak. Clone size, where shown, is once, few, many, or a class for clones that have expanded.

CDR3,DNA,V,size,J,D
CASSRAPQGAISSYNEQFF,TGTGCCAGTAGTCGGGCCCCACAGGGGGCAATTAGCTCCTACAATGAGCAGTTCTTC,TRBV19,few,TRBJ2-1,TRBD1
CASRGGSEKLFF,TGTGCCAGTAGGGGGGGGAGCGAAAAACTGTTTTTT,TRBV19,.,TRBJ1-4,.
CASSPTVTRLGGSPLHF,TGTGCCAGCTCACCAACCGTGACCCGCTTAGGGGGTTCACCCCTCCACTTT,TRBV18,once,TRBJ1-6,.
CASSLDRTGGSPLHF,TGTGCCAGCAGCCTAGACCGGACAGGGGGCTCACCCCTCCACTTT,TRBV11-2,.,TRBJ1-6,TRBD1
CAISTTTGGADGEQYF,TGTGCCATCAGTACCACGACCGGGGGGGCCGACGGCGAGCAGTACTTC,TRBV10-3,.,TRBJ2-7,TRBD2
CSVEDTRSEQYF,TGCAGCGTTGAGGACACCAGGAGCGAGCAGTACTTC,TRBV29-1,.,TRBJ2-7,.
CSAEGTGGTF,TGCAGTGCTGAGGGGACAGGAGGGACCTTC,TRBV20-1,.,TRBJ1-2,TRBD1
CASSIIPNTGELFF,TGTGCCAGTAGTATCATCCCGAACACCGGGGAGCTGTTTTTT,TRBV19,.,TRBJ2-2,.
CATSKTGSGNTIYF,TGTGCCACCTCAAAAACAGGCTCTGGAAACACCATATATTTT,TRBV25-1,.,TRBJ1-3,.
CASSQEHLAVSTGELFF,TGCGCCAGCAGCCAAGAACATCTAGCCGTCAGCACCGGGGAGCTGTTTTTT,TRBV4-3,.,TRBJ2-2,.
CASSQQRQGGSYEQYF,TGTGCCAGCAGCCAACAACGTCAGGGAGGATCCTACGAGCAGTACTTC,TRBV5-4,.,TRBJ2-7,.
CASREGAGSTDTQYF,TGCGCCAGCAGGGAGGGGGCAGGTTCCACAGATACGCAGTATTTT,TRBV5-1,.,TRBJ2-3,.
CASSSSGYNEQFF,TGTGCCAGCAGCTCTAGCGGTTACAATGAGCAGTTCTTC,TRBV9,.,TRBJ2-1,TRBD2
CASASGVSSYNEQFF,TGTGCCAGCGCCAGCGGGGTCAGCTCCTACAATGAGCAGTTCTTC,TRBV7-3,.,TRBJ2-1,TRBD2
CASSFQRAATYEQYF,TGTGCCAGCAGCTTCCAGCGGGCGGCAACCTACGAGCAGTACTTC,TRBV11-3,.,TRBJ2-7,.
CASRVDGTSYEQYF,TGTGCCAGCAGGGTAGACGGGACTTCCTACGAGCAGTACTTC,TRBV2,.,TRBJ2-7,.
CASTETSQGTSTNEKLFF,TGTGCCAGCACCGAGACCTCACAGGGGACCTCAACTAATGAAAAACTGTTTTTT,TRBV5-4,.,TRBJ1-4,TRBD1
CASSQGRQGTHEQYF,TGTGCCAGCAGCCAAGGAAGACAGGGGACTCACGAGCAGTACTTC,TRBV14,.,TRBJ2-7,TRBD1
CASSLGQTYEQYF,TGTGCCAGCAGTTTGGGGCAGACCTACGAGCAGTACTTC,TRBV27,.,TRBJ2-7,.
CASSGGTSWGQFF,TGTGCCAGCAGTGGAGGGACTAGCTGGGGGCAGTTCTTC,TRBV2,.,TRBJ2-1,TRBD2
CASSLRQQGNTEAFF,TGTGCCAGTAGCCTCCGACAACAGGGGAACACTGAAGCTTTCTTT,TRBV19,.,TRBJ1-1,.
CASSLGDKNNEQFF,TGTGCCAGCAGCTTAGGGGACAAGAACAATGAGCAGTTCTTC,TRBV11-3,once,TRBJ2-1,.
CATQTSGAIGEQYF,TGTGCCACCCAGACTAGCGGGGCCATAGGGGAGCAGTACTTC,TRBV2,.,TRBJ2-7,TRBD2
CASSQQGNEQYF,TGTGCCAGTAGCCAACAGGGTAACGAGCAGTACTTC,TRBV19,.,TRBJ2-7,.
CASSPLSGSGTGELFF,TGCGCCAGCAGTCCCCTTAGCGGGAGCGGCACCGGGGAGCTGTTTTTT,TRBV5-1,.,TRBJ2-2,TRBD2
CASTGMNTEAFF,TGTGCCAGTACGGGAATGAACACTGAAGCTTTCTTT,TRBV19,.,TRBJ1-1,.
CSVEEWTGQNTEAFF,TGCAGCGTTGAAGAATGGACAGGACAGAACACTGAAGCTTTCTTT,TRBV29-1,.,TRBJ1-1,TRBD1
CASSLGQGASSYTF,TGTGCCAGCAGTCTCGGACAGGGGGCGAGCTCCTACACCTTC,TRBV6-6,.,TRBJ1-2,TRBD1
CAWSGGGSNQPQHF,TGTGCCTGGAGTGGGGGCGGCAGCAATCAGCCCCAGCATTTT,TRBV30,few,TRBJ1-5,.
CASSLNRGLNTEAFF,TGTGCCAGCAGCTTAAACAGGGGACTGAACACTGAAGCTTTCTTT,TRBV7-9,.,TRBJ1-1,TRBD1
CASSLDAGAQGQPQHF,TGTGCCAGCAGCTTAGATGCAGGGGCGCAAGGTCAGCCCCAGCATTTT,TRBV11-2,.,TRBJ1-5,.
CASSQEVRTGGNGYTF,TGTGCCAGCAGCCAAGAAGTTAGGACAGGGGGCAATGGCTACACCTTC,TRBV4-2,.,TRBJ1-2,TRBD1
CASSSGDREDEQYF,TGTGCCAGCAGCTCCGGGGACAGGGAGGACGAGCAGTACTTC,TRBV7-2,.,TRBJ2-7,TRBD1
CATSDPGTTHNEQFF,TGTGCCACCAGTGATCCCGGGACTACCCACAATGAGCAGTTCTTC,TRBV24-1,.,TRBJ2-1,TRBD2
CASSSTEGRSTGNTIYF,TGCGCCAGCAGCTCAACGGAGGGTCGCTCGACTGGAAACACCATATATTTT,TRBV5-1,.,TRBJ1-3,.
CASSMVTEGSYEQYF,TGTGCCAGTAGTATGGTCACCGAGGGCTCCTACGAGCAGTACTTC,TRBV19,.,TRBJ2-7,.
CASSHRTGSKNLCIVGSTDTQYF,TGTGCCAGCAGCCACCGGACAGGGAGTAAGAATCTCTGTATCGTGGGGAGCACAGACACGCAGTATTTT,TRBV21-1,.,TRBJ2-3,.
CASSLGTGIKGYTF,TGTGCCAGCAGCTTAGGGACAGGGATTAAGGGCTACACCTTC,TRBV7-9,.,TRBJ1-2,TRBD1
CASSQEWRGAGRNTEAFF,TGTGCCAGCAGCCAAGAATGGCGGGGGGCAGGGCGCAACACTGAAGCTTTCTTT,TRBV14,.,TRBJ1-1,.
CASSLRRFNGEAFF,TGTGCCAGCAGCTTAAGGCGGTTTAATGGTGAAGCTTTCTTT,TRBV13,.,TRBJ1-1,.
CASTYPGQGLYTF,TGTGCCAGCACCTACCCGGGACAGGGCCTTTACACCTTC,TRBV6-5,.,TRBJ1-2,TRBD1
CASSTLQGHEQYF,TGTGCCAGCAGCACCCTACAGGGCCACGAGCAGTACTTC,TRBV7-9,.,TRBJ2-7,.
CAIRGTSGKTQYF,TGTGCCATCAGAGGGACTAGCGGGAAGACCCAGTACTTC,TRBV10-3,.,TRBJ2-5,TRBD2
CASSEPGGSRGSPLHF,TGTGCCAGCAGTGAGCCGGGTGGCTCTAGGGGTTCACCCCTCCACTTT,TRBV25-1,.,TRBJ1-6,.
CASSLRGEQFF,TGTGCCAGCAGCCTGCGGGGTGAGCAGTTCTTC,TRBV21-1,.,TRBJ2-1,.
CASSLGQQETQYF,TGTGCCAGCAGCTTAGGACAGCAAGAGACCCAGTACTTC,TRBV5-6,.,TRBJ2-5,.
CASSGRLADTGELFF,TGTGCCAGCAGTGGTCGGCTAGCGGACACCGGGGAGCTGTTTTTT,TRBV25-1,.,TRBJ2-2,TRBD2
CASGQGYNEQFF,TGTGCCAGTGGACAGGGGTACAATGAGCAGTTCTTC,TRBV2,.,TRBJ2-1,TRBD1
CSVEGLTGGWEQFF,TGCAGCGTTGAAGGTCTAACAGGGGGCTGGGAGCAGTTCTTC,TRBV29-1,.,TRBJ2-1,TRBD1
CASSVAGNEQFF,TGTGCCAGCAGCGTAGCCGGCAATGAGCAGTTCTTC,TRBV9,.,TRBJ2-1,.
CASSLAGEYEQYF,TGTGCCAGCAGTCTAGCGGGAGAGTACGAGCAGTACTTC,TRBV7-2,once,TRBJ2-7,TRBD2
CASSSGVSGANVLTF,TGTGCCAGCAGTTCAGGGGTCTCTGGGGCCAACGTCCTGACTTTC,TRBV5-6,.,TRBJ2-6,.
CASSIGQSGNTIYF,TGTGCCAGTAGTATCGGACAGTCTGGAAACACCATATATTTT,TRBV19,once,TRBJ1-3,.
CASSLYRQANTEAFF,TGTGCCAGCAGCTTATATAGGCAGGCGAACACTGAAGCTTTCTTT,TRBV7-9,.,TRBJ1-1,.
CASSPTGLAGGSSYEQYF,TGTGCCAGCAGCCCCACGGGACTAGCGGGGGGAAGCTCCTACGAGCAGTACTTC,TRBV4-2,few,TRBJ2-7,TRBD2
CASSPQGNHGYTF,TGTGCCAGCAGTCCCCAGGGGAACCATGGCTACACCTTC,TRBV27,.,TRBJ1-2,.
CASGRDNRETQYF,TGCGCCAGCGGAAGGGACAATCGGGAGACCCAGTACTTC,TRBV5-1,.,TRBJ2-5,.
CAWDRGKYNEQFF,TGTGCCTGGGACAGAGGGAAGTACAATGAGCAGTTCTTC,TRBV30,.,TRBJ2-1,.
CASRSSALGGGYEQYF,TGTGCCAGCAGAAGCAGTGCGCTCGGGGGGGGCTACGAGCAGTACTTC,TRBV4-2,.,TRBJ2-7,TRBD2